This TCR beta chain is from a study of CD8 T cells in ankylosing spondylitis. Using its own MiXCR run on the 5' RACE reads, TCRdb lists one record per CDR3 protein. The sample records 700,000 or so distinct CDR3 sequences, roughly 19% being singletons. Study results and limitations: Fewer than ten highly homologous variants made up a TCR beta motif that seemed to typify ankylosing spondylitis blood.

To note about this clonotype: Antigen unknown.

V was cut by 5 bases and J by 5 bases, with 18 bases left in between. Germline V gives CDR1 SGHNT, CDR2 YENEEA. The CDR3 covers 16 residues. Sequencing input: blood, either unsorted or a sorted T cell fraction (not recorded which). The origin of this receptor is a male donor with ankylosing spondylitis. The chain is built from TRBV11-3 and TRBJ2-2; D possibly corresponds to TRBD2 (6 bases). The CDR3 region is CASSASGDLGTGELFF. The CDR3 DNA reads as TGTGCCAGCAGCGCATCGGGGGATCTAGGTACCGGGGAGCTGTTTTTT.